Each of the 3 T cell receptor beta chains below was sequenced from the same sample in a study of CD8 T cells in ankylosing spondylitis. TCRdb independently ran MiXCR on the 5' RACE reads; one entry per CDR3 protein. This repertoire shows some 130,000 distinct CDR3 sequences, roughly 8% found once; its top ten account for about 7.3%. Specimen: synovial fluid, either unsorted or a sorted T cell fraction (not recorded which). These TCRs come from a male donor with ankylosing spondylitis.

The J gene is TRBJ2-7, the V gene TRBV6-5; no definite D call. The CDR3 has 14 residues. The V gene lost 2 bases and the J gene lost 7 bases, with 15 bases spanning the gap. Looked up from germline, CDR1 is MNHEY and CDR2 is SVGAGI. The CDR3 loop reads CASSYRPGTSEQYF. The CDR3 DNA sequence: TGTGCCAGCAGTTACAGGCCTGGTACGTCGGAGCAGTACTTC.

This clonotype has ten or more counts. V gene TRBV7-2 combines with J gene TRBJ2-7; D is ambiguous. The V and J ends lost 2 bases and 7 bases respectively, with 12 bases between them. Germline lookup yields CDR1 SGHTA and CDR2 FQGNSA. This CDR3 comprises 13 residues. The DNA for the CDR3 is TGTGCCAGCAGCTTAAAGGCCGCCCAAGAGCAGTACTTC. It encodes CASSLKAAQEQYF.

This clonotype was observed many times. This chain connects TRBV20-1 to TRBJ2-1; 11 bases are shared with TRBD2. Germline lookup yields CDR1 DFQATT and CDR2 SNEGSKA (reference sequence). The CDR3 is 18 residues long. J was trimmed by 0 bases and V by 1 base; bases with no gene match: 8. The CDR3 DNA reads as TGCAGTGCTAGAGCTTTTAGCGGGGGGGTGAGCTCCTACAATGAGCAGTTCTTC. Protein sequence: CSARAFSGGVSSYNEQFF.